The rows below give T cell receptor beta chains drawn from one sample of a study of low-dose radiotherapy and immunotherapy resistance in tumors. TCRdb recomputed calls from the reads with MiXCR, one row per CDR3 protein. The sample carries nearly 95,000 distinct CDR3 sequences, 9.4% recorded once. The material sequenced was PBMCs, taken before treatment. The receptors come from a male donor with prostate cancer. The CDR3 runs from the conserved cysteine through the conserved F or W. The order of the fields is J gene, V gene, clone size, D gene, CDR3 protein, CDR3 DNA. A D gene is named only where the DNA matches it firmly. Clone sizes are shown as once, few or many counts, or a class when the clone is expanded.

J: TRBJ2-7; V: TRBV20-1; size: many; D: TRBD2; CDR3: CSAVLLAGMTSYEQYF; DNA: TGCAGTGCTGTACTCCTAGCGGGCATGACCTCCTACGAGCAGTACTTC
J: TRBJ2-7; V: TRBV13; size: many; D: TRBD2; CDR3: CASSLGLGFDEQYF; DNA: TGTGCCAGCAGCCTAGGACTAGGATTCGACGAGCAGTACTTC
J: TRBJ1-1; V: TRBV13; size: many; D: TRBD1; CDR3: CASSGGTGRLEAFF; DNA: TGTGCCAGCAGCGGGGGGACAGGTCGGCTCGAAGCTTTCTTT
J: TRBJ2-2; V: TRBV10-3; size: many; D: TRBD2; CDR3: CAIRAGANTGELFF; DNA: TGTGCCATCAGGGCGGGAGCGAACACCGGGGAGCTGTTTTTT
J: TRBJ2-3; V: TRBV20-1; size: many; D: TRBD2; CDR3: CSAIRSLAGRESDTQYF; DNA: TGCAGTGCTATTCGATCCCTAGCGGGAAGAGAGTCGGATACGCAGTATTTT
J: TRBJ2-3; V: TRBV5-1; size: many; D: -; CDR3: CASSVGTYNDATQYF; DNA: TGCGCCAGCAGCGTCGGGACTTACAACGACGCAACGCAGTATTTT
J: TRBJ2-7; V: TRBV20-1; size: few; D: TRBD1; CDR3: CSARTGQLTNYEQYF; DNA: TGCAGTGCTAGGACGGGACAGCTAACCAACTACGAGCAGTACTTC
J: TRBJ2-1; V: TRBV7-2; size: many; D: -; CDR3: CASSLNPSSYNEQFF; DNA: TGTGCCAGCAGCTTAAATCCCAGCTCCTACAATGAGCAGTTCTTC
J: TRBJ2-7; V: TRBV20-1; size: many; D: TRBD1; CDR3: CSARVLTVFAGTGSYEQYF; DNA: TGCAGTGCTAGAGTCCTTACCGTATTTGCCGGGACAGGATCCTACGAGCAGTACTTC
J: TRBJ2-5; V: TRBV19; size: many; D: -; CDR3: CASSPFGGPRLETQYF; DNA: TGTGCCAGTAGCCCCTTTGGGGGGCCGAGGTTGGAGACCCAGTACTTC